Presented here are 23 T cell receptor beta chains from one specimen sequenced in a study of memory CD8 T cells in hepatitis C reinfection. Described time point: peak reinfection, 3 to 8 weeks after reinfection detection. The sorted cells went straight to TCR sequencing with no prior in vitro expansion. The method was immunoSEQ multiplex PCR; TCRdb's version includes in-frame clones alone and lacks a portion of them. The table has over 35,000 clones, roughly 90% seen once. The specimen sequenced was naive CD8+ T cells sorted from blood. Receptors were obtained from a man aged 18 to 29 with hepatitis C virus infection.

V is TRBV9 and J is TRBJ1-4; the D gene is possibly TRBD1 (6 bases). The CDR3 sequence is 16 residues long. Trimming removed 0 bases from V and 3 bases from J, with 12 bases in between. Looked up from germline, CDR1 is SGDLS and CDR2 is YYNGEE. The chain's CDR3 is CASSVGGGAANEKLFF. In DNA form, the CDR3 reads TGTGCCAGCAGCGTAGGAGGGGGGGCGGCTAATGAAAAACTGTTTTTT.

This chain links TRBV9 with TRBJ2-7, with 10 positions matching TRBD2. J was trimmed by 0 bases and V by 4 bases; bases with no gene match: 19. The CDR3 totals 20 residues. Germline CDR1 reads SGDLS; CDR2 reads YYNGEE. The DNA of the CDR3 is TGTGCCAGCAGCACCAGTGGGGGGCTTGGGACTAGCGAGAGCTCCTACGAGCAGTACTTC. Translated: CASSTSGGLGTSESSYEQYF.

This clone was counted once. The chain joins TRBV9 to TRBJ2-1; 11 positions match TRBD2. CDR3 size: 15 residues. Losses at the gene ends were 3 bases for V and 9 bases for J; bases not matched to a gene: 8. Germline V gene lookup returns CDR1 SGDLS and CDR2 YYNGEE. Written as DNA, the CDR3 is TGTGCCAGCAGCGCCCATAGCGGGAGGGCCTCTGAGCAGTTCTTC. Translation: CASSAHSGRASEQFF.

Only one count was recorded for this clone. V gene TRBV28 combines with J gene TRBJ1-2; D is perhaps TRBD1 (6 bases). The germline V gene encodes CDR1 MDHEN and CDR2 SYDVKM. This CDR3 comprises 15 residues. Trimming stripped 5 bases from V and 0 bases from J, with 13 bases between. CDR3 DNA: TGTGCCAGCAGTCCCGGGGGGCCCACTAACTATGGCTACACCTTC. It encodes CASSPGGPTNYGYTF.

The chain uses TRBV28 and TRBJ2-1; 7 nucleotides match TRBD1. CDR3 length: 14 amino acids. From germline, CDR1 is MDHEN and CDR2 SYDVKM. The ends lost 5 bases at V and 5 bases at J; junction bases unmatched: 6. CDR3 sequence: CASSPRQGNNEQFF. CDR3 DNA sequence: TGTGCCAGCAGTCCCCGACAGGGCAACAATGAGCAGTTCTTC.

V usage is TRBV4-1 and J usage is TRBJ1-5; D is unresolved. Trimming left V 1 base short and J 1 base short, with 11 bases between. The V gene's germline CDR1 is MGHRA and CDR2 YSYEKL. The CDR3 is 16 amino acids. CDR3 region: CASSQAQSGSNQPQHF. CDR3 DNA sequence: TGCGCCAGCAGCCAAGCACAGTCTGGGAGCAATCAGCCCCAGCATTTT.

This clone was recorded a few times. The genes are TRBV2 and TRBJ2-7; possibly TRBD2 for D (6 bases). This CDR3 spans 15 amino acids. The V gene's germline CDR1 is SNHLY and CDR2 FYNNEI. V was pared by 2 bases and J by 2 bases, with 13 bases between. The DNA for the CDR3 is TGTGCCAGCAGTGAATGGGGGACTGATACCTACGAGCAGTACTTC. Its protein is CASSEWGTDTYEQYF.

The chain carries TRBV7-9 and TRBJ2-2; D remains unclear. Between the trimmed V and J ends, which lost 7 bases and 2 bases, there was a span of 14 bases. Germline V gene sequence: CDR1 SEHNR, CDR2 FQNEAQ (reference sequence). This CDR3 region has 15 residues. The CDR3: CASTHSLINTGELFF. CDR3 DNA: TGTGCCAGCACCCACAGCCTCATTAACACCGGGGAGCTGTTTTTT. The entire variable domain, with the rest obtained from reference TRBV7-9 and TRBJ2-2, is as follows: DTGVSQNPRHKITKRGQNVTFRCDPISEHNRLYWYRQTLGQGPEFLTYFQNEAQLEKSRLLSDRFSAERPKGSFSTLEIQRTEQGDSAMYLCASTHSLINTGELFFGEGSRLTVL.

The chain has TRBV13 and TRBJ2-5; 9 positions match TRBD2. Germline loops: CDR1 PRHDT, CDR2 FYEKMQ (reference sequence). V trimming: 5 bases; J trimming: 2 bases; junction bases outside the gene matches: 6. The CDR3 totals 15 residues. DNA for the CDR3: TGTGCCAGCAGCCCGACTAGCGGAGGGCAAGAGACCCAGTACTTC. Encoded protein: CASSPTSGGQETQYF.

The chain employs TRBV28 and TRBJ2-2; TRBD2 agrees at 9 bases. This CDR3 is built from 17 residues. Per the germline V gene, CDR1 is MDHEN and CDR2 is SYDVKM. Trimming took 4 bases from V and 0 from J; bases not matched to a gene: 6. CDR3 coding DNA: TGTGCCAGCAGTTCCTGGCGACTAGCGGCGAACACCGGGGAGCTGTTTTTT. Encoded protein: CASSSWRLAANTGELFF.

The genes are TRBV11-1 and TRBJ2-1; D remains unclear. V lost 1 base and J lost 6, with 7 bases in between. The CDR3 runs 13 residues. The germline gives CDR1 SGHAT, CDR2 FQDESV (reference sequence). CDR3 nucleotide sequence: TGTGCCAGCAGCTTAGTAGGCGGCAATGAGCAGTTCTTC. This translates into CASSLVGGNEQFF.

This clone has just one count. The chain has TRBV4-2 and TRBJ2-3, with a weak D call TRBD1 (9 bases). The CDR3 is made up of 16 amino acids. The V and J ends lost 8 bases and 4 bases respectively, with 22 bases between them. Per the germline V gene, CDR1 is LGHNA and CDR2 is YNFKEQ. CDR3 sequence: CASGGIAGQGADTQYF. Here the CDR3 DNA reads TGTGCCAGCGGAGGGATAGCGGGACAGGGTGCAGATACGCAGTATTTT.

CDR3 bases: TGTGCCAGCAGTCCTGGGACTAGCGGGAGGTTAGGGCAGTACTTC. This translates into CASSPGTSGRLGQYF. The rearrangement joins TRBV27 to TRBJ2-7; 15 bases fit TRBD2. With V trimmed by 5 bases and J by 9 bases, 8 bases remained unmatched. This CDR3 spans 15 amino acids. From germline, CDR1 is MNHEY and CDR2 SMNVEV (reference sequence).

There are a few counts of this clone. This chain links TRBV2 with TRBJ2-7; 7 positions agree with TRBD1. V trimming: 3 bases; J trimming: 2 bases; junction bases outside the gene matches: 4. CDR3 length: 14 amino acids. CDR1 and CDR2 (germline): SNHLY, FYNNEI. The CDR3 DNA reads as TGTGCCAGCAGTGAGAGACAGGGTACCTACGAGCAGTACTTC. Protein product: CASSERQGTYEQYF. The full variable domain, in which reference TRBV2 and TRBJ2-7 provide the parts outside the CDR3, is EPEVTQTPSHQVTQMGQEVILRCVPISNHLYFYWYRQILGQKVEFLVSFYNNEISEKSEIFDDQFSVERPDGSNFTLKIRSTKLEDSAMYFCASSERQGTYEQYFGPGTRLTVT.

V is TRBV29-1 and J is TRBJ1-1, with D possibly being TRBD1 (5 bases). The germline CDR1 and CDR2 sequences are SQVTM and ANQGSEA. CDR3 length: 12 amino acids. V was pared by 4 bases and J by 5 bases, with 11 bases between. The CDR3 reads CSVGVGGTEAFF. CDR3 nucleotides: TGCAGCGTTGGGGTGGGGGGGACTGAAGCTTTCTTT.

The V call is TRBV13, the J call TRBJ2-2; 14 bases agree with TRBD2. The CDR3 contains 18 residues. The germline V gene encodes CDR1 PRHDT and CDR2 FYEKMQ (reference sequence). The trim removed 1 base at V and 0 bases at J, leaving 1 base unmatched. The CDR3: CASSLEGLAGANTGELFF. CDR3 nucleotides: TGTGCCAGCAGCTTAGAGGGACTAGCGGGGGCGAACACCGGGGAGCTGTTTTTT.

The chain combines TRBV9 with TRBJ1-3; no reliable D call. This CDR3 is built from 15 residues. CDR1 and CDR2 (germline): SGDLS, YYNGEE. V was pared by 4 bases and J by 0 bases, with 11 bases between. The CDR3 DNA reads TGTGCCAGCAGCCCCGAGGGCCACTCTGGAAACACCATATATTTT. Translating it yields CASSPEGHSGNTIYF.

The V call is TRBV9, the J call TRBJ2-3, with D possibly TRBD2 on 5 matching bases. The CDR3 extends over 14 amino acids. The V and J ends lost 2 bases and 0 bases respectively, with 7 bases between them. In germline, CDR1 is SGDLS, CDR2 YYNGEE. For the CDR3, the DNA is TGTGCCAGCAGCGTCGAGGGAAGCACAGATACGCAGTATTTT. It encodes CASSVEGSTDTQYF.

CDR3 bases: TGTGCCAGTAGCCCGGGAAGGGGGAACGAGCAGTACTTC. Translating it yields CASSPGRGNEQYF. This sequence joins TRBV19 and TRBJ2-5, with D maybe TRBD1 (6 bases). Matching the DNA end better, TRBJ2-7 makes the J call doubtful. CDR3 length equals 13 residues. Germline assignment: CDR1 LNHDA and CDR2 SQIVND (reference sequence).

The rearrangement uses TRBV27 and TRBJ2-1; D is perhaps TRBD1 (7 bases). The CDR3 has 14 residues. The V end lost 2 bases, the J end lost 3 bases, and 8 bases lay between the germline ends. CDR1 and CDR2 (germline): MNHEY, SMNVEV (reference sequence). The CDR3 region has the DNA TGTGCCAGCAGTTTACAGGGGGGCTACAATGAGCAGTTCTTC. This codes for CASSLQGGYNEQFF.

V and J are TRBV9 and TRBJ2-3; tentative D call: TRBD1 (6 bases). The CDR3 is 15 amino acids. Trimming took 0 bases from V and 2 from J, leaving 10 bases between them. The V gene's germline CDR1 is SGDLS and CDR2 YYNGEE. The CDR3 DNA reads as TGTGCCAGCAGCGTAGGTTGGGGGCTCACAGATACGCAGTATTTT. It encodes CASSVGWGLTDTQYF.

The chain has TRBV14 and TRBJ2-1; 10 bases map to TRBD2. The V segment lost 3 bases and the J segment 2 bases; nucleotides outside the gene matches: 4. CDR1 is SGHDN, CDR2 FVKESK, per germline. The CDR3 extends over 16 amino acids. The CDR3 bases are TGTGCCAGCAGCCATCTAGCGGGAGTCCCCTACAATGAGCAGTTCTTC. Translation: CASSHLAGVPYNEQFF.

Here the CDR3 DNA reads TGTGCCAGCAGTTGGAGGGGGAACACTGAAGCTTTCTTT. Protein product: CASSWRGNTEAFF. The chain joins TRBV6-5 to TRBJ1-1; D perhaps matches TRBD1 (5 bases). The CDR3 extends over 13 amino acids. The V end lost 4 bases, the J end lost 1 base, and 7 bases lay between the germline ends. Germline CDR1 and CDR2: MNHEY and SVGAGI.